This T cell receptor (beta chain) was captured in a study of T cells in Graves' hyperthyroidism and ophthalmopathy. Study observations and caveats: A 13 V-J signature model discriminated ophthalmopathy versus stable hyperthyroidism.

TCR beta CDR3 sequences were amplified from RNA transcripts. The TCR CDR3 first-round RT-PCR relied on the HTBI primer set. Using its own MiXCR run on the multiplex PCR reads, TCRdb lists one record per CDR3 protein. The sample records over 250,000 distinct CDR3 sequences, less than 30% being singletons. This clonotype has ten or more counts. What it binds is not known. Trimming left V 6 bases short and J 1 base short, with 19 bases between. The CDR3 spans 16 residues. Germline V gene lookup returns CDR1 MNHEY and CDR2 SVGAGI. The chain is built from TRBV6-5 and TRBJ2-7; tentative D call: TRBD2 (6 bases). The clonotype originates from a man aged 35 to 55 with Graves' hyperthyroidism that later progressed to Graves' ophthalmopathy. What was sequenced was blood. CDR3 nucleotide sequence: TGTGCCAGCAGCTTATATGGGACTTTTTATTCCTACGAGCAGTACTTC. Protein product: CASSLYGTFYSYEQYF.